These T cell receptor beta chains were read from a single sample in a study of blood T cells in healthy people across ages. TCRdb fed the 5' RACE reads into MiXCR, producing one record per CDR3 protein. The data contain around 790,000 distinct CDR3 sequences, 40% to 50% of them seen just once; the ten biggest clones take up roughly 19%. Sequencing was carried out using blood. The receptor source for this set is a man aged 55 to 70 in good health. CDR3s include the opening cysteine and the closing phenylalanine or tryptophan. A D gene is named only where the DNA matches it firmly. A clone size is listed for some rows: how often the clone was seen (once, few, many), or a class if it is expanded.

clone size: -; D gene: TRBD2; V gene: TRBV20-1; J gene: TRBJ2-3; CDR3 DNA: TGCAGTGCTAGTGTACTAGCGGCTAGCACAGATACGCAGTATTTT; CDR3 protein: CSASVLAASTDTQYF
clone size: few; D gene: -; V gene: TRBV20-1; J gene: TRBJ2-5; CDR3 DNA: TGCAGTGCTAAGGTGGACAGACGTACGGGGTATCAAGAGACCCAGTACTTC; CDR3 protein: CSAKVDRRTGYQETQYF
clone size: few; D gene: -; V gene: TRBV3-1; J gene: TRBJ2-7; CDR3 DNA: TGTGCCAGCAGCCAAAAGACTAGCTACGAGCAGTACTTC; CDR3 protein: CASSQKTSYEQYF
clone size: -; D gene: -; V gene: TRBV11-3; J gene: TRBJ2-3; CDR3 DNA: TGTGCCAGCAGCTTAGGCGACTACTCCACAGATACGCAGTATTTT; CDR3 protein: CASSLGDYSTDTQYF
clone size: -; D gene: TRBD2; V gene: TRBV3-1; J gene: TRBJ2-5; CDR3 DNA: TGTGCCAGCAGCCAACGAATAGCGGGAGGGCCTGGTAGGACCCAGTACTTC; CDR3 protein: CASSQRIAGGPGRTQYF
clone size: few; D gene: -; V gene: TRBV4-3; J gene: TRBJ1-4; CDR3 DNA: TGCGCCAGCAGCCAAGACCGGGGAACAACTAATGAAAAACTGTTTTTT; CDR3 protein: CASSQDRGTTNEKLFF
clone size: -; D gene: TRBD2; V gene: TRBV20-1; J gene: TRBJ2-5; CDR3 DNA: TGCAGTGCTAGAGAGGCTAGCGGGGGGCAAGAGACCCAGTACTTC; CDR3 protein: CSAREASGGQETQYF
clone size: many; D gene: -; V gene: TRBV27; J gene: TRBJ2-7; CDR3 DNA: TGTGCCAGCAGCTTAGGACAGTCCTACGAGCAGTACTTC; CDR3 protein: CASSLGQSYEQYF
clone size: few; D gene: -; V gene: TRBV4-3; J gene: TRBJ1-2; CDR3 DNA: TGCGCCAGCAGCCAAGATTGGCAGACCCCTAACTATGGCTACACCTTC; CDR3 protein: CASSQDWQTPNYGYTF
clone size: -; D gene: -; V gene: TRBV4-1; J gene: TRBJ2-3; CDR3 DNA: TGCGCCAGCGGCCAAAACGGGGTCCTCGATGAGAGAGATACGCAGTATTTT; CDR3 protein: CASGQNGVLDERDTQYF
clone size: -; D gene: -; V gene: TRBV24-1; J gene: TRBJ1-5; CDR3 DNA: TGTGCCACCAGTACCGGGTTCTCCGACCCTTATCAGCCCCAGCATTTT; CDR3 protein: CATSTGFSDPYQPQHF
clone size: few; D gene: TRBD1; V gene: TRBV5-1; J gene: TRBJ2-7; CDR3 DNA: TGCGCCAGCAGCTTGGCCGGGACAGGGGTGAACGAGCAGTACTTC; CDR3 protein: CASSLAGTGVNEQYF
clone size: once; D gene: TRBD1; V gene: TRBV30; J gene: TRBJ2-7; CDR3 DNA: TGTGCCTGGGGACAGGGATTTGACAAGCAGTACTTC; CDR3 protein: CAWGQGFDKQYF
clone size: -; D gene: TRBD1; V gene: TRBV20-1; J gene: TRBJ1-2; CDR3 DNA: TGCAGTGCTACGGATGGGACAGGCTATGGCTACACCTTC; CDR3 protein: CSATDGTGYGYTF
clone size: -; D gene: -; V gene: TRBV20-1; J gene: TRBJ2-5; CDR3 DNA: TGCAGTGCCACTCCCCCGGGGAAAGAGACCCAGTACTTC; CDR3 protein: CSATPPGKETQYF
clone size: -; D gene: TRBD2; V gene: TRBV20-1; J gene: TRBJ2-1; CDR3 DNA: TGCAGTGCTAGAGGACGGACTAGCGGGGTCAATGAGCAGTTCTTC; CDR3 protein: CSARGRTSGVNEQFF
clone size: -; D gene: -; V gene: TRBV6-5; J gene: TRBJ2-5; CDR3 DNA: TGTGCCTGCAGTTACTCGAGCCAGGGTGTTGGTCTGGAGACCCAGTACTTC; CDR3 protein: CACSYSSQGVGLETQYF
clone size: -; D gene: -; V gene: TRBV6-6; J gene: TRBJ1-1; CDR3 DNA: TGTGCCAGCAGTAAAGGGAGTAACAGGAACACTGAAGCTTTCTTT; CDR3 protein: CASSKGSNRNTEAFF
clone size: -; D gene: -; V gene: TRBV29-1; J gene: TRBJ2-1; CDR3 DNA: TGCAGCGTTATCAGCGGGCTACGCTCCTACAATGAGCAGTTCTTC; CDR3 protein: CSVISGLRSYNEQFF
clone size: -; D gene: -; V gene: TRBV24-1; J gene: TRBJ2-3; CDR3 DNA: TGTGCCACCAGTGTAAGTTTGGGGGGCACGCAGTATTTT; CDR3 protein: CATSVSLGGTQYF
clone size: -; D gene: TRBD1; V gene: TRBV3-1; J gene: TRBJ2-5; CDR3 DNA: TGTGCCAGCAGCGCCCGGGACAGGGGGCGCCCCTTGGAGCAGTACTTC; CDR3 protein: CASSARDRGRPLEQYF
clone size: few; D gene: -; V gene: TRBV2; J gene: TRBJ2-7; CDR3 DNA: TGTGCCAGCAAGCTGGCAGGGGATAGCTCCTACGAGCAGTACTTC; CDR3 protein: CASKLAGDSSYEQYF
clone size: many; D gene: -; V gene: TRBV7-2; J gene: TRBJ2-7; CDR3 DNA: TGTGCCAGCAGCCCGGGACGGAGCTCCTACGAGCAGTACTTC; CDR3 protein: CASSPGRSSYEQYF
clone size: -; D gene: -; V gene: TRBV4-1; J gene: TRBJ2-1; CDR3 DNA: TGCGCCAGCAGCCAAGCGACAGGACCCTACAATGAGCAGTTCTTC; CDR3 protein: CASSQATGPYNEQFF
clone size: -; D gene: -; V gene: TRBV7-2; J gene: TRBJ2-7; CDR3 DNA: TGTGCCAGCAGCTTACCAGGACGGCAGTACGAGCAGTACTTC; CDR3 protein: CASSLPGRQYEQYF
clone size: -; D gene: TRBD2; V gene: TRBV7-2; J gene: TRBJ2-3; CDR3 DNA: TGTGCCAGCAGCCCACCGGGACTAGCTAATCTCGCTACGCAGTATTTT; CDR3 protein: CASSPPGLANLATQYF
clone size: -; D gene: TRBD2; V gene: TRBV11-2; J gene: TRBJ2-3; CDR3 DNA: TGTGCCAGCAGCTTATATGGGGGGGATCAGCGGACGCAGTATTTT; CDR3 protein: CASSLYGGDQRTQYF
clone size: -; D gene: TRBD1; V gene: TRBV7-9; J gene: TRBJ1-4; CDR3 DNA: TGTGCCAGCAGCTCGGACAGGTTGGGTGAAAAACTGTTTTTT; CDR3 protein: CASSSDRLGEKLFF
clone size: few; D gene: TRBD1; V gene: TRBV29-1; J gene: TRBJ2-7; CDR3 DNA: TGCAGCGTGAAGGACAGGGGGCATCGGAATGAGCAGTACTTC; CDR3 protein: CSVKDRGHRNEQYF
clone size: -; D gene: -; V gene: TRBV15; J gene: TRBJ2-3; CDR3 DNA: TGTGCCACCAGCACCAACTCGTACACGACGCAGTATTTT; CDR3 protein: CATSTNSYTTQYF
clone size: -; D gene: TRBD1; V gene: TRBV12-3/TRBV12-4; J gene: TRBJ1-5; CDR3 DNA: TGTGCCAGCAGCCGGACAGGGGGTAGTGGTCCCAATCAGCCCCAGCATTTT; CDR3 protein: CASSRTGGSGPNQPQHF
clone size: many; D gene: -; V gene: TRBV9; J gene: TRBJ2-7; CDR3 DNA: TGTGCCAGCAGCCCTAGAGGAGGGCACGAGCAGTACTTC; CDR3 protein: CASSPRGGHEQYF
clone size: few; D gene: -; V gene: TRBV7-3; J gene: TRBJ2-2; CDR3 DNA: TGTGCCAGCAGTCAAGTAGGGGCGACGAACACCGGGGAGCTGTTTTTT; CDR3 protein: CASSQVGATNTGELFF
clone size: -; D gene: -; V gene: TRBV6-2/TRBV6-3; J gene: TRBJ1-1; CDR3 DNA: TGTGCCAGCGGGCAGTCTGAAGCTTTCTTT; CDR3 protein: CASGQSEAFF
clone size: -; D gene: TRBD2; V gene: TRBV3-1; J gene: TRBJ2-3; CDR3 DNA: TGTGCCAGCAGCCAGACTAGCGGGGGCTCAGATACGCAGTATTTT; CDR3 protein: CASSQTSGGSDTQYF
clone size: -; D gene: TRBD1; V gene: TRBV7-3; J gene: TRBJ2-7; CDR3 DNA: TGTGCCAGCAGCACTACCGGGACAGGGGCCCCAAGCTCCTACGAGCAGTACTTC; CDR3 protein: CASSTTGTGAPSSYEQYF
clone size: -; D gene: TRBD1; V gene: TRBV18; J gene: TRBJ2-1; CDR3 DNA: TGTGCCAGCGCAGGGACAGGGGAAGATGAGCAGTTCTTC; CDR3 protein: CASAGTGEDEQFF
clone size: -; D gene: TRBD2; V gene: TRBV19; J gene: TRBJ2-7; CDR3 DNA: TGTGCCAGTAATTTAGCCAGCGGGGGGGCCGGAGTGGTCTACGAGCAGTACTTC; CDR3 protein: CASNLASGGAGVVYEQYF
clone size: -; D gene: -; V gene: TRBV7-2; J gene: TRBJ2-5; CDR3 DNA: TGTGCCAGCGGACCTATCGTGCTCTCTACAAGGGGGGAGACCCAGTACTTC; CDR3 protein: CASGPIVLSTRGETQYF
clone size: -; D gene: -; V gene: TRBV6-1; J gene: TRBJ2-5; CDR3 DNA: TGTGCCAGTGCAAGGGACTCCCCAGAGACCCAGTACTTC; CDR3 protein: CASARDSPETQYF
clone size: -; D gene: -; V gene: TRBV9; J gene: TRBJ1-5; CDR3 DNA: TGTGCCAGCAGCGGGGACCCGGGGGGCCAGCCTCAGCATTTT; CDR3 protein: CASSGDPGGQPQHF
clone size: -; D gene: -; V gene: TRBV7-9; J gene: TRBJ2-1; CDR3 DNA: TGTGCCAGCAGCTCTCTTTGGACTGAGAATGAGCAGTTCTTC; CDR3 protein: CASSSLWTENEQFF
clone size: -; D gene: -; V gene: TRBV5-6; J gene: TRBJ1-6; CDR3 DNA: TGTGCCAGCAGCTTCGGCAGTGACATCTATAATTCACCCCTCCACTTT; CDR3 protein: CASSFGSDIYNSPLHF
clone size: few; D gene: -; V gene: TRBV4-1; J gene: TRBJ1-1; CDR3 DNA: TGCGCCAGCAGCCAAGATCCAATTTGGCGCTCTGGGGCTTTCTTT; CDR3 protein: CASSQDPIWRSGAFF
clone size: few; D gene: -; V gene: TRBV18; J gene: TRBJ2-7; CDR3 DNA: TGTGCCAGCTCCCAAGAATCCTACGAGCAGTACTTC; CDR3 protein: CASSQESYEQYF
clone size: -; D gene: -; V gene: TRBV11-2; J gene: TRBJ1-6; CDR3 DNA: TGTGCCAGCAGTATGACAGGTGATAATTCACCCCTCCACTTT; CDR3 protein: CASSMTGDNSPLHF
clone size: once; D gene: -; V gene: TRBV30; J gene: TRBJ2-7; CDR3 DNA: TGTGCCTGGAGGAAAGGGCTGGGCGAGCAGTACTTC; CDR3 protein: CAWRKGLGEQYF
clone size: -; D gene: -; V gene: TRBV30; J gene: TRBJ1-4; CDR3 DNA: TGTGCCTGGGGTGAGGTCCGGCCTAATGAAAAACTGTTTTTT; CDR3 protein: CAWGEVRPNEKLFF
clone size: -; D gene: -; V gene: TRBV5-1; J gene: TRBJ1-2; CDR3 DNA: TGCGCCAGCTCCCCCGGACAGCTTTTCTATGGCTACACCTTC; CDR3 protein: CASSPGQLFYGYTF
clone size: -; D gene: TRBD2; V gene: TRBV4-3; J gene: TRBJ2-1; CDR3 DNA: TGCGCCAGCAGCTATGGACGGGGGGTACTTAATGAGCAGTTCTTC; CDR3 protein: CASSYGRGVLNEQFF
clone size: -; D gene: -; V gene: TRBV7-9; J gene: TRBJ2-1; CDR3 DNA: TGTGCCAGCAGCTTAGCGGGTGGATTTGAGCAGTTCTTC; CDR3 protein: CASSLAGGFEQFF
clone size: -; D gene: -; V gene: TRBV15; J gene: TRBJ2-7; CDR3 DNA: TGTGCCACCAGCAATAAGGGTCTGGTGTCGGTCGAGCAGTACTTC; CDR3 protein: CATSNKGLVSVEQYF
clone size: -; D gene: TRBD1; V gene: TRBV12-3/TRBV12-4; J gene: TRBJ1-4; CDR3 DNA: TGTGCCAGCAGTACCGGGACAGGGGGTGAAAAACTGTTTTTT; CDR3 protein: CASSTGTGGEKLFF
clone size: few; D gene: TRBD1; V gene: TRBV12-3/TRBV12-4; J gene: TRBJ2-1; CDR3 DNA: TGTGCCAGCAGCCCCGGGACAGGGGTGGTCTATGAGCAGTTCTTC; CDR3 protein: CASSPGTGVVYEQFF